These 18 T cell receptor beta chains were sequenced from one sample in a study of blood T cell repertoires in COVID-19. Profiling relied on immunoSEQ multiplex PCR, and the TCRdb table lists in-frame clones only, not all of them. The sample has tens of thousands of clones, roughly 88% seen once; the top ten hold roughly 2.5%. Source material: peripheral blood. The receptors originated from a man older than 75 with active or convalescent COVID-19.

The chain employs TRBV5-1 and TRBJ1-6; D is undetermined. The germline gives CDR1 SGHRS, CDR2 YFSETQ. This CDR3 region has 16 residues. V shed 4 bases and J shed 0 bases, with 11 bases lying between them. CDR3 protein: CASSPGGGSYNSPLHF. Here the CDR3 DNA reads TGCGCCAGCAGCCCCGGTGGCGGCTCCTATAATTCACCCCTCCACTTT. The full variable domain, its missing parts supplied by reference TRBV5-1 and TRBJ1-6, is KAGVTQTPRYLIKTRGQQVTLSCSPISGHRSVSWYQQTPGQGLQFLFEYFSETQRNKGNFPGRFSGRQFSNSRSEMNVSTLELGDSALYLCASSPGGGSYNSPLHFGNGTRLTVT.

This rearrangement joins TRBV15 to TRBJ1-4, with D possibly matching TRBD1 (5 bases). The CDR3 loop spans 14 amino acids. The V end was cut by 0 bases, the J end by 3 bases, with 5 bases between. Germline V lookup: CDR1 LNHNV, CDR2 YYDKDF (reference sequence). The CDR3: CATSRDRANEKLFF. In nucleotides, the CDR3 is TGTGCCACCAGCAGAGACAGGGCTAATGAAAAACTGTTTTTT.

V usage is TRBV4-1 and J usage is TRBJ2-4; D might be TRBD1 (6 bases). With 6 bases removed from V and 2 bases from J, the gap between germline ends came to 14 bases. This CDR3 has 15 amino acids. CDR1 is MGHRA, CDR2 YSYEKL, per germline. DNA for the CDR3: TGCGCCAGCAGGCCTACAGGGACGCCCAAAAACATTCAGTACTTC. This encodes CASRPTGTPKNIQYF.

The chain recombines TRBV5-6 with TRBJ1-2; 7 bases agree with TRBD1. Germline V gene lookup returns CDR1 SGHDT and CDR2 YYEEEE. V shed 4 bases and J 2 bases; nucleotides not matched to a gene: 2. CDR3 length equals 13 residues. The CDR3 coding sequence is TGTGCCAGCAGCCAACAGGGGAACTATGGCTACACCTTC. Its translation: CASSQQGNYGYTF.

The gene calls are TRBV4-1 and TRBJ1-6, with 9 bases aligning to TRBD1. Germline CDR1 is MGHRA and CDR2 is YSYEKL. J was trimmed by 7 bases and V by 4 bases; bases with no gene match: 2. The CDR3 has 14 amino acids. This CDR3 reads CASSPGTGNSPLHF. In nucleotides, the CDR3 is TGCGCCAGCAGCCCCGGGACAGGGAATTCACCCCTCCACTTT.

This chain links TRBV6-2 or TRBV6-3 with TRBJ2-5; D is undetermined. Trimming took 5 bases from V and 3 from J, leaving 13 bases between them. The CDR3 sequence is 14 residues long. From germline, CDR1 is MNHEY and CDR2 SVGEGT. Here the CDR3 DNA reads TGTGCCAGCAGTGGAGCGTATAACAAAGAGACCCAGTACTTC. Its translation is CASSGAYNKETQYF.

In nucleotides, the CDR3 is TGTGCCAGCTCCGAGGACAGGGGAGCTGAAGCTTTCTTT. It specifies CASSEDRGAEAFF. The chain is built from TRBV18 and TRBJ1-1, with 9 bases matching TRBD1. V dropped 6 bases and J dropped 6; count of bases not matched to a gene: 5. The CDR3 runs 13 residues. Germline V lookup: CDR1 KGHSH, CDR2 LQKENI.

CDR3 sequence (DNA): TGTGCCAGCAGTTTGCTGGGGGCGATGAAAGGCTACACCTTC. Its protein product is CASSLLGAMKGYTF. This chain connects TRBV28 to TRBJ1-2, with D perhaps matching TRBD1 (6 bases). This CDR3 has 14 residues. Germline CDR1 MDHEN, CDR2 SYDVKM. V dropped 3 bases and J dropped 8 bases, with 16 bases sitting between them.

The chain has TRBV6-6 and TRBJ1-4; TRBD1 might be the D (6 bases). Trimming pared 0 bases from V and 5 bases from J, leaving 10 bases between. The CDR3 loop spans 15 amino acids. Germline-derived CDR1 and CDR2 are MNHNY and SVGAGI (reference sequence). CDR3 in DNA: TGTGCCAGCAGTTACTCGGGCAGGGGAAATGAAAAACTGTTTTTT. It translates to CASSYSGRGNEKLFF.

The rearrangement links TRBV19 to TRBJ1-6, with TRBD1 identical over 9 bases. CDR3 length equals 15 residues. Looked up from germline, CDR1 is LNHDA and CDR2 is SQIVND (reference sequence). The V segment lost 3 bases and the J segment 10 bases; nucleotides outside the gene matches: 7. The CDR3 region is CASSIRGQGESPLHF. As DNA, the CDR3 is TGTGCCAGTAGTATTAGGGGACAGGGAGAATCACCCCTCCACTTT.

The chain uses TRBV29-1 and TRBJ1-5; 7 bases are a match to TRBD1. Per germline, CDR1 SQVTM and CDR2 ANQGSEA. The CDR3 totals 13 residues. Germline trimming cut 7 bases from V and 1 base from J; bases unmatched to any gene: 4. The CDR3 spells CSAQGSSNQPQHF. DNA of the CDR3: TGCAGCGCACAGGGGTCGAGCAATCAGCCCCAGCATTTT.

The V and J genes are TRBV7-2 and TRBJ2-2, with 7 positions matching TRBD2. V lost 6 bases, J lost 6 bases, and 13 bases stayed unmatched. This CDR3 is 16 amino acids long. CDR1 and CDR2 (germline): SGHTA, FQGNSA. Written as DNA, the CDR3 is TGTGCCAGCAGGTTTTTCGAGGAGGGGAGGGCCGGGGAGCTGTTTTTT. Translating it yields CASRFFEEGRAGELFF.

For the CDR3, the DNA is TGTGCCAGCCTAGGCTGGACAGGGGCTTGGGATGAGCAGTTCTTC. The encoded protein is CASLGWTGAWDEQFF. The genes are TRBV6-5 and TRBJ2-1, with 9 bases fitting TRBD1. The CDR3 contains 15 residues. Germline V gene lookup returns CDR1 MNHEY and CDR2 SVGAGI. Trimming at V came to 8 bases and at J to 8 bases, leaving 13 bases not matched to a gene.

The chain is built from TRBV7-2 and TRBJ1-2, with D possibly being TRBD1 (5 bases). The CDR3 loop spans 14 amino acids. The germline V and J ends were trimmed by 3 bases and 4 bases, with 12 bases remaining between them. In germline, CDR1 is SGHTA, CDR2 FQGNSA. Here the CDR3 reads CASSFLGRTYGYTF. For the CDR3, the DNA is TGTGCCAGCAGCTTTCTGGGGCGGACCTATGGCTACACCTTC.

This clone was seen a few times. The J gene is TRBJ2-7, the V gene TRBV7-8, with TRBD1 as a possible D gene (6 bases). V lost 2 bases and J 6 bases, leaving 11 bases between the germline ends. This CDR3 spans 13 amino acids. Germline V gene data show CDR1 as SGHVS and CDR2 as FQNEAQ. For the CDR3, the DNA is TGTGCCAGCAGCTTAAACAGGGAGCGCGAGCAGTACTTC. Translating it yields CASSLNREREQYF.

The chain employs TRBV7-9 and TRBJ1-5, with unresolved D. V was pared by 1 base and J by 9 bases, with 10 bases between. Germline V CDR1 and CDR2: SEHNR, FQNEAQ (reference sequence). The CDR3 length is 13 residues. The DNA of the CDR3 is TGTGCCAGCAGCTTAGGGGCAGGACTGCCCCAGCATTTT. It translates to CASSLGAGLPQHF.

The count of this clone is one. V gene TRBV14 combines with J gene TRBJ2-1; the match to TRBD2 covers 8 bases. CDR1 SGHDN and CDR2 FVKESK come from the germline V gene. The trim removed 2 bases at V and 6 bases at J, leaving 6 bases unmatched. CDR3 length equals 15 residues. CDR3 coding DNA: TGTGCCAGCAGCCAATGGCGGGGGGCCATCAATGAGCAGTTCTTC. It specifies CASSQWRGAINEQFF.

The table lists this clone with a few counts. This rearrangement joins TRBV5-1 to TRBJ2-7; 7 bases match TRBD2. The CDR3 consists of 14 residues. The germline gives CDR1 SGHRS, CDR2 YFSETQ. V lost 5 bases and J lost 0; bases outside the gene matches: 5. This CDR3 reads CASSHGGSSYEQYF. The CDR3 nucleotides are TGCGCCAGCAGTCACGGGGGGAGCTCCTACGAGCAGTACTTC.